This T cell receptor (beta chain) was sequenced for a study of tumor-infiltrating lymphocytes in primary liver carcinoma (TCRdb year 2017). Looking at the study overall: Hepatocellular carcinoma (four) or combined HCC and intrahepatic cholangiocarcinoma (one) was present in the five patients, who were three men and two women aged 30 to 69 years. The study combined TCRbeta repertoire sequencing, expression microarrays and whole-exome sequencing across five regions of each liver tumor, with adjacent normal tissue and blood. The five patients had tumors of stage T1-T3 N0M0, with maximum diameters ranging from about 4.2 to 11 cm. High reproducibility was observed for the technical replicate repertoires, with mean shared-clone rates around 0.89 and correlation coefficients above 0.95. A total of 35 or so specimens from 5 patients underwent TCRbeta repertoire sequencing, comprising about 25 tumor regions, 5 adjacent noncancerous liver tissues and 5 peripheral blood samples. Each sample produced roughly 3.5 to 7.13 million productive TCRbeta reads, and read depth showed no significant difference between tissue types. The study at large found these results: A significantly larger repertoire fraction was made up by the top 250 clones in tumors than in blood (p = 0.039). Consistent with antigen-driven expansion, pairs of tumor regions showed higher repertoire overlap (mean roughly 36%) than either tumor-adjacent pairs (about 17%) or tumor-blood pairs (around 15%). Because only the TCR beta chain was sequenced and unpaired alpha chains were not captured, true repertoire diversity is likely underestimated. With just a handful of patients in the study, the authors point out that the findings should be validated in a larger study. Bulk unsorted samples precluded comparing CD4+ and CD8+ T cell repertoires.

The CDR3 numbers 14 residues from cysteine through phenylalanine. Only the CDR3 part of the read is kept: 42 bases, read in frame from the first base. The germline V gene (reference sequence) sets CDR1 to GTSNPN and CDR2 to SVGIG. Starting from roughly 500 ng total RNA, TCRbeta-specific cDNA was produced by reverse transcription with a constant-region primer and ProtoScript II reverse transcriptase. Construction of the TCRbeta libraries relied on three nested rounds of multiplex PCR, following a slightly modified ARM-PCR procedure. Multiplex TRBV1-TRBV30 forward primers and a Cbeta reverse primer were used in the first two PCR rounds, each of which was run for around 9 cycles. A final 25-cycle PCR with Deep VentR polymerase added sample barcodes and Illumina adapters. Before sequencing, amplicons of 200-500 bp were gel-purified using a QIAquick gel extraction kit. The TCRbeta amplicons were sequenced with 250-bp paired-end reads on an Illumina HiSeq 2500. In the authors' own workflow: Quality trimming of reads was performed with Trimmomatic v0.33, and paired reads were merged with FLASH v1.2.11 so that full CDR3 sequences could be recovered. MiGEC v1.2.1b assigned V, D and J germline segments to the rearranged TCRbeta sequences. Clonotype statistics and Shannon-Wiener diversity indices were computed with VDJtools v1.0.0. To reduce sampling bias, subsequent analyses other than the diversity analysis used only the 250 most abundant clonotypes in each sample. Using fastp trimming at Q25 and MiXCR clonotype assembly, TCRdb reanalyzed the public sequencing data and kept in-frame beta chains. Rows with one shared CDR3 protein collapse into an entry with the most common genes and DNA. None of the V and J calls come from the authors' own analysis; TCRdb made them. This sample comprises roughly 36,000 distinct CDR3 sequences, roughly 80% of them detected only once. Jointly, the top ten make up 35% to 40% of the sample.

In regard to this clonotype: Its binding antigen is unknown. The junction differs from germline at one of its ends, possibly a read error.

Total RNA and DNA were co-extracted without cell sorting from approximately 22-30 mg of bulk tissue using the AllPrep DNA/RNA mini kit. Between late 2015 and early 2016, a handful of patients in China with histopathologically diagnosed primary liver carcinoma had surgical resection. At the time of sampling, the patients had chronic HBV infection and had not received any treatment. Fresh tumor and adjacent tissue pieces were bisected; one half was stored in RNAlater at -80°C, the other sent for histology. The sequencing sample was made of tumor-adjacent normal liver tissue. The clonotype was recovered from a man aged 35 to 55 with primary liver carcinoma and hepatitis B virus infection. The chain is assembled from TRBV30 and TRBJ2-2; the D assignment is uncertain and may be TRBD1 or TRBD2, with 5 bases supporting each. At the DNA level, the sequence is TGTGCCTGGAGAGGTCAGGAGGTCACCAGGGAGCCGTTTTTT. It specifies CAWRGQEVTREPFF.